These 18 T cell receptor beta chains originate from one sample sequenced in a study of blood T cell repertoires in COVID-19 (TCRdb year 2020). Libraries were prepared through the immunoSEQ multiplex PCR assay. TCRdb re-hosts the immuneACCESS table, in-frame sequences only. Its copies lack some clones; in the studies checked, an unresolved V gene accounts for under half of them, and the cause for the rest is not known. This sample comprises 170,000 or so clones, approximately 84% of them detected only once. Approximately 14% of the sample is held by the ten biggest clonotypes. Sequencing input: peripheral blood. The receptor source for this set is a man younger than 35 with active or convalescent COVID-19.

The V and J genes are TRBV5-5 and TRBJ1-2; D possibly corresponds to TRBD1 (6 bases). Trimming took 4 bases from V and 3 from J, leaving 10 bases between them. CDR3 size: 13 residues. CDR1 is SGHKS and CDR2 is YYEKEE in the germline V gene (reference sequence). In DNA form, the CDR3 reads TGTGCCAGCAGCCCCAGGGGAGACTATGGCTACACCTTC. It codes for CASSPRGDYGYTF.

This chain joins TRBV18 and TRBJ2-3, with 10 nucleotides matching TRBD2. The CDR3 consists of 14 residues. Germline-derived CDR1 and CDR2 are KGHSH and LQKENI. V lost 4 bases, J lost 5 bases, and 3 bases stayed unmatched. This CDR3 is CASSHGLAEDTQYF. The CDR3 DNA reads as TGTGCCAGCTCACACGGACTAGCGGAAGATACGCAGTATTTT.

The rearrangement links TRBV2 to TRBJ1-2; possible D gene TRBD1, 5 bases. The CDR3 is made up of 14 amino acids. From germline, CDR1 is SNHLY and CDR2 FYNNEI. Trimming took off 7 bases at V and 2 bases at J, with 14 bases between the two ends. The CDR3 region is CASKTEVLNYGYTF. Written as DNA, the CDR3 is TGTGCCAGCAAGACAGAAGTTCTAAACTATGGCTACACCTTC.

The gene calls are TRBV9 and TRBJ2-2, with a tentative D call TRBD1 (6 bases). The length of the CDR3 is 17 residues. CDR1 is SGDLS and CDR2 is YYNGEE in the germline V gene. V was cut by 4 bases and J by 4 bases, with 20 bases left in between. The CDR3 nucleotides are TGTGCCAGCAGCTTTGCCGGGACATATTCCCTCACCGGGGAGCTGTTTTTT. Amino acids: CASSFAGTYSLTGELFF.

The chain is built from TRBV7-9 and TRBJ1-2; maybe TRBD1 (5 bases). Germline CDR1 reads SEHNR; CDR2 reads FQNEAQ (reference sequence). The CDR3 consists of 13 residues. Trimming removed 3 bases at V and 3 bases at J, with 8 bases between. The CDR3, as DNA: TGTGCCAGCAGCTTGGGCAGGGACTATGGCTACACCTTC. Protein sequence: CASSLGRDYGYTF.

This rearrangement joins TRBV4-1 to TRBJ2-5; TRBD1 matches 9 bases. The length of the CDR3 is 15 residues. The J segment lost 5 bases and the V segment lost 4 bases, leaving 8 bases of the junction unmatched. Germline V gene lookup returns CDR1 MGHRA and CDR2 YSYEKL. CDR3 in DNA: TGCGCCAGCAGCCCTCCGGACAGGGGTCGTGAGACCCAGTACTTC. It encodes CASSPPDRGRETQYF.

The V gene is TRBV7-8, the J gene TRBJ1-6; TRBD1 matches at 7 bases. V lost 1 base, J lost 0 bases, and 3 bases stayed unmatched. Germline-derived CDR1 and CDR2 are SGHVS and FQNEAQ. CDR3 size: 17 residues. CDR3 sequence (DNA): TGTGCCAGCAGCTTAGTTCCAGGGGGCTCCTATAATTCACCCCTCCACTTT. It translates to CASSLVPGGSYNSPLHF.

This clone was counted only a few times. The chain recombines TRBV19 with TRBJ1-1; no definite D call. The CDR3 is made up of 16 amino acids. Germline V gives CDR1 LNHDA, CDR2 SQIVND (reference sequence). V was pared by 4 bases and J by 3 bases, with 18 bases between. The CDR3 DNA follows: TGTGCCAGTAGTACCTCCTGGGCAGGCCGGTACACTGAAGCTTTCTTT. Translated, it gives CASSTSWAGRYTEAFF.

The J gene is TRBJ1-5, the V gene TRBV6-5; D gene unclear. The germline V gene has CDR1 MNHEY and CDR2 SVGAGI. Trimming removed 2 bases at V and 4 bases at J, with 6 bases between. This CDR3 spans 13 amino acids. The CDR3 loop reads CASSYADNQPQHF. The DNA for the CDR3 is TGTGCCAGCAGTTACGCGGATAATCAGCCCCAGCATTTT.

The chain couples TRBV19 to TRBJ1-4; a possible D gene is TRBD1 (6 bases). The germline CDR1 and CDR2 sequences are LNHDA and SQIVND (reference sequence). V shed 3 bases and J shed 10 bases, with 21 bases lying between them. There are 16 residues in the CDR3. CDR3 nucleotide sequence: TGTGCCAGTAGTATCTCTGCGGGGGCGGTTACGCGAAAACTGTTTTTT. Residues: CASSISAGAVTRKLFF.

This clone turned up a few times. The gene calls are TRBV11-2 and TRBJ1-2; D perhaps matches TRBD1 (5 bases). CDR1 and CDR2 from the germline V gene are SGHAT and FQNNGV. This CDR3 is 13 amino acids long. Trimming removed 6 bases from V and 6 bases from J, with 14 bases in between. The CDR3 nucleotides are TGTGCCAGCAGGGATAGGAAGGGGCATGGCTACACCTTC. It codes for CASRDRKGHGYTF.

This sequence joins TRBV5-1 and TRBJ1-2, with D possibly TRBD1 on 6 matching bases. The V gene's germline CDR1 is SGHRS and CDR2 YFSETQ. CDR3 length: 18 residues. The V gene lost 4 bases and the J gene lost 2 bases, with 24 bases spanning the gap. The CDR3 loop is CASSLNPPGGGVNYGYTF. The CDR3 coding sequence is TGCGCCAGCAGCCTAAACCCGCCCGGAGGGGGGGTCAACTATGGCTACACCTTC. The full variable domain, rest sourced from reference TRBV5-1 and TRBJ1-2, is KAGVTQTPRYLIKTRGQQVTLSCSPISGHRSVSWYQQTPGQGLQFLFEYFSETQRNKGNFPGRFSGRQFSNSRSEMNVSTLELGDSALYLCASSLNPPGGGVNYGYTFGSGTRLTVV.

This sequence joins TRBV19 and TRBJ2-1; TRBD1 aligns across 8 bases. V gave up 7 bases and J gave up 9 bases; unmatched junction bases: 2. The V gene's germline CDR1 is LNHDA and CDR2 SQIVND (reference sequence). This CDR3 comprises 11 residues. The CDR3 spells CASKTGAEQFF. CDR3 nucleotides: TGTGCCAGTAAGACAGGGGCTGAGCAGTTCTTC.

The rearrangement uses TRBV25-1 and TRBJ2-5; 8 bases line up with TRBD1. The CDR3 spans 13 residues. Germline CDR1 and CDR2: MGHDK and SYGVNS. J was trimmed by 2 bases and V by 8 bases; bases with no gene match: 4. CDR3 in DNA: TGTGCCAGCTCCCGGGACAGGCAAGAGACCCAGTACTTC. Translating gives CASSRDRQETQYF.

The chain has TRBV19 and TRBJ1-2; D unclear. Trimming left V 7 bases short and J 5 bases short, with 17 bases between. Germline assignment: CDR1 LNHDA and CDR2 SQIVND (reference sequence). The CDR3 runs to 14 residues. The CDR3 here is CASISGAREYGYTF. CDR3 coding DNA: TGTGCCAGTATTTCGGGCGCGAGGGAATATGGCTACACCTTC. The full variable domain, with the rest looked up from reference TRBV19 and TRBJ1-2, is DGGITQSPKYLFRKEGQNVTLSCEQNLNHDAMYWYRQDPGQGLRLIYYSQIVNDFQKGDIAEGYSVSREKKESFPLTVTSAQKNPTAFYLCASISGAREYGYTFGSGTRLTVV.

The chain couples TRBV4-2 to TRBJ2-4; 8 bases fit TRBD1. V lost 3 bases to trimming and J lost 6 bases; unmatched junction nucleotides: 10. Germline-derived CDR1 and CDR2 are LGHNA and YNFKEQ. CDR3 length: 16 residues. CDR3 nucleotides: TGTGCCAGCAGCCAGCCTTGGACAGGGTCAGCAAACATTCAGTACTTC. Residues: CASSQPWTGSANIQYF.

The J gene is TRBJ1-4, the V gene TRBV5-5, with 7 bases identical to TRBD1. The CDR3 covers 15 residues. Germline CDR1 and CDR2: SGHKS and YYEKEE (reference sequence). V shed 3 bases and J 4 bases; nucleotides not matched to a gene: 6. CDR3 nucleotides: TGTGCCAGCAGCTATGGGGACAGTCGTAATGAAAAACTGTTTTTT. Encoded protein: CASSYGDSRNEKLFF.

The chain links TRBV7-2 to TRBJ2-2; D gene uncertain. Germline V lookup: CDR1 SGHTA, CDR2 FQGNSA. The CDR3 is 15 amino acids. V gave up 0 bases and J gave up 5 bases, with 10 bases separating them. The CDR3, as DNA: TGTGCCAGCAGCTTAGCTTTGACTTTGACCGGGGAGCTGTTTTTT. This codes for CASSLALTLTGELFF.